The present entry profiles one TCR beta chain with its context. It lacks a known antigen. Nothing much larger sits one base from this clone, and base qualities are not available. Including the terminal cysteine and phenylalanine, the CDR3 comprises 14 residues. CDR3 DNA only is kept here, 42 bases in frame from base 1. V is shortened by 1 base, J by 7 bases, and the region joining them spans 10 bases. The germline V gene yields SGHNT for CDR1 and YENEEA for CDR2. The donors were healthy, HIV-negative adults with no recently reported acute infections or vaccinations. All donors were Caucasian adults living in Nashville, Tennessee, USA. In the unsorted samples, around 81 million PBMCs were counted, and genomic DNA was extracted using the QIAamp DNA Blood Mini kit. After blood collection by leukapheresis, PBMCs were isolated using Ficoll-Histopaque density gradient centrifugation and then cryopreserved in the vapor phase of liquid nitrogen.

The sample is drawn from a study of shared clonotypes between healthy human individuals (dated by TCRdb to between 2020 and 2021). Regarding the complete study: A couple of women and three men aged 18 to 49 years were included in the cohort. Different laboratories and diverse techniques were used to prepare libraries and sequence TCR repertoires, to increase sequencing depth and limit assay-specific biases. To estimate repertoire size and how much clonotypes are shared between individuals, the study performed deep sequencing of blood TCR repertoires from about five healthy adults. Between about 0.9 and 10 billion PBMCs per donor were obtained by leukapheresis.

Using the deep immunoSEQ assay, TCR CDR3 regions were amplified from genomic DNA by multiplex PCR. Extracted genomic DNA from each cell subset was spread evenly across all wells of several immunoSEQ 96-well plates, with each plate serving as a replicate. For unsorted PBMC, about 0.3 ug genomic DNA, equal to around 30,000 T cell genomes, was loaded into each replicate PCR. Genomic DNA from unsorted PBMC was sequenced over ten immunoSEQ deep assay plates. Purified libraries were measured with a Qubit 3.0 fluorometer, size-checked on a Bioanalyzer 2100, and measured again with the KAPA Library Quantification kit. A separate single-read 150-cycle Illumina NextSeq 550 flow cell was used to sequence each immunoSEQ 96-well plate. In the original analysis: The immunoSEQ output contained only junctional sequences without quality scores, so filtering could not match that applied to full-length reads. Sequences were annotated with PyIR, a Python wrapper for IgBLAST v1.9, and V/J genes and CDR3 were assigned using IMGT germline references. Any read was removed if the V/J assignment was weak (E-value above 1e-6), the CDR3 was missing, or the read contained stop codons, out-of-frame junctions, or ambiguous translated residues. V3J clonotypes were defined as sequences sharing an identical inferred V gene, J gene, and CDR3 amino acid sequence. The percentage overlap between two repertoires was calculated by dividing the number of shared unique clonotypes by the size of the smaller repertoire. Three approaches were used to assess repertoire richness: RTK rarefaction, the Chao1 estimator, and Recon v2.1 estimates of unobserved clonotypes. TCRdb holds this immuneACCESS table with in-frame rearrangements only. Some clones are missing; in checked studies, unresolved V genes explain under half, and the rest has no known cause. The DNA was the basis for D and trimming; V, J and clone size are from that table. The sample has around 530,000 clones on record, roughly four fifths of them singletons. The ten largest clones take up about 12% of the sample.

What the work shows at the level of the full study, not this receptor alone: Sampling was restricted to blood, and TCR repertoires in tissue are likely to differ from TCR repertoires in blood. Pairwise subsampling indicated that sequencing depth was expected to affect the degree of clonotype sharing among donors. The genetic and exposure-history diversity represented was limited by the small number of donors.

The receptor was isolated from a woman aged 40-49 years in good health. Some clones in this sample may be carry-over from other donors' samples. This sequence uses TRBV11-3 and TRBJ2-2; TRBD2 is a possible D gene, resting on 5 matching bases. The source material was PBMCs. The CDR3 region reads CASSLGGRGGELFF. The bases read TGTGCCAGCAGCTTAGGTGGGAGAGGCGGGGAGCTGTTTTTT.